This TCR beta chain was documented in a study of T-cell reconstitution after alpha-beta-depleted transplantation in children. Unique molecular identifiers were incorporated when the TCRbeta library was constructed. Using its own MiXCR run on the PCR reads, TCRdb lists one record per CDR3 protein. The top ten clones hold 24% of a sample with approximately 130,000 distinct CDR3 sequences, 9.5% to 10% of them seen once. This CDR3 spans 15 amino acids. V was clipped by 3 bases and J by 7 bases, with 17 bases between them. Germline V gene data show CDR1 as SGHRS and CDR2 as YFSETQ. This clonotype showed up just a few times. The antigen remains undetermined. Whole-study results and caveats: Expanded graft clones, several hundred of them, were reportedly the source of alpha-beta T cells about two months after transplant. In some patients, recipient T cells and intrathymic progenitors surviving conditioning explained high day-60 diversity. T-cell counts and diversity at one year post-transplant came mainly from newly produced T cells.

The sequence was collected from a girl less than two years old who had a stem cell transplant for combined immunodeficiency, so the T cells may come from the graft donor. This material consisted of PBMCs, mostly from graft donor cells, taken 180 days after TCRalphabeta/CD19-depleted stem cell transplant. The rearrangement uses TRBV5-1 and TRBJ2-1; D remains unclear. Here the CDR3 reads CASSSLLAEGNEQFF. In nucleotides, the CDR3 is TGCGCCAGCAGCTCCCTTTTAGCCGAAGGGAATGAGCAGTTCTTC.